This entry describes one T cell receptor beta chain. The CDR3 extends over 15 amino acids. Per germline, CDR1 SGHRS and CDR2 YFSETQ. V lost 2 bases to trimming and J lost 4 bases, with 15 bases between them. A multiplex PCR was run with 60 Vbeta primers and 13 Jbeta primers. Measured with immunoSEQ multiplex PCR; TCRdb has only the in-frame clones, and not every one. The data contain approximately 110,000 clones, 77% of them seen just once; the ten biggest clones take up about 13%. These data are taken from a study of cytomegalovirus exposure and HLA in healthy donors. Study in general: Drawn from HLA-typed donors, roughly 87 million unique TCRs were held in an early data release.

The specimen sequenced was PBMCs. The rearrangement uses TRBV5-1 and TRBJ1-2; D call uncertain. This receptor was taken from a woman aged 40 to 55 in good health and CMV-seropositive. The CDR3 sequence: CASSFIGSGGYGYTF. CDR3 coding DNA: TGCGCCAGCAGCTTTATAGGTTCTGGAGGCTATGGCTACACCTTC.